A selection of T cell receptor beta chains follows, all from one sample in a study of blood T cell repertoires in COVID-19. TCRdb's table, derived via immunoSEQ multiplex PCR, lists solely in-frame clones and lacks some. Seen here are 350,000 to 450,000 clones, around 91% observed once, and the top ten hold roughly 1.1%. What was sequenced was PBMCs or T cells enriched from blood (not recorded which). The source is a young man who had recovered from COVID-19. Each CDR3 is given with its conserved first and last residue. The order of the fields is D gene, clone size, J gene, V gene, CDR3 protein, CDR3 DNA. The D gene is left open where the match is weak. Not every row has a clone size; where given, it reads once, few, many or a size class.

>TRBD1|few|TRBJ1-5|TRBV3-1/TRBV3-2
CASRETGSNQPQHF
TGTGCCAGCAGAGAGACAGGGAGCAATCAGCCCCAGCATTTT
>.|.|TRBJ1-5|TRBV19
CASSISQGRGQPQHF
TGTGCCAGTAGTATTAGTCAGGGGCGCGGCCAGCCCCAGCATTTT
>TRBD2|.|TRBJ2-2|TRBV27
CASSLTSGRIGELFF
TGTGCCAGCAGTCTAACTAGCGGGAGGATCGGGGAGCTGTTTTTT
>TRBD1|.|TRBJ1-2|TRBV5-1
CASSLTGGYNYGYTF
TGCGCCAGCAGCCTGACAGGGGGATATAACTATGGCTACACCTTC
>TRBD2|.|TRBJ2-7|TRBV28
CASSLSDLAGYEQYF
TGTGCCAGCAGTTTGTCTGATCTAGCGGGATACGAGCAGTACTTC
>.|.|TRBJ2-1|TRBV28
CASSLADAYNEQFF
TGTGCCAGCAGTTTAGCGGATGCTTACAATGAGCAGTTCTTC
>TRBD2|.|TRBJ2-1|TRBV5-1
CASSSTSGSRNEQFF
TGCGCCAGCAGCTCGACTAGCGGGAGCCGTAATGAGCAGTTCTTC
>.|.|TRBJ2-3|TRBV2
CASSPQGRTDTQYF
TGTGCCAGCAGTCCCCAGGGGCGGACAGATACGCAGTATTTT
>.|.|TRBJ2-7|TRBV5-1
CASSLTGTTYEQYF
TGCGCCAGCAGCTTAACAGGGACGACCTACGAGCAGTACTTC
>.|.|TRBJ1-4|TRBV2
CASRESSTNEKLFF
TGTGCCAGCAGGGAGTCTTCAACTAATGAAAAACTGTTTTTT
>TRBD2|.|TRBJ2-1|TRBV6-4
CASSELAFNEQFF
TGTGCCAGCAGTGAACTAGCGTTCAATGAGCAGTTCTTC
>TRBD1|.|TRBJ1-3|TRBV27
CASSLSIVIPGQGASGNTIYF
TGTGCCAGCAGTTTATCAATAGTGATCCCGGGACAGGGGGCTTCTGGAAACACCATATATTTT